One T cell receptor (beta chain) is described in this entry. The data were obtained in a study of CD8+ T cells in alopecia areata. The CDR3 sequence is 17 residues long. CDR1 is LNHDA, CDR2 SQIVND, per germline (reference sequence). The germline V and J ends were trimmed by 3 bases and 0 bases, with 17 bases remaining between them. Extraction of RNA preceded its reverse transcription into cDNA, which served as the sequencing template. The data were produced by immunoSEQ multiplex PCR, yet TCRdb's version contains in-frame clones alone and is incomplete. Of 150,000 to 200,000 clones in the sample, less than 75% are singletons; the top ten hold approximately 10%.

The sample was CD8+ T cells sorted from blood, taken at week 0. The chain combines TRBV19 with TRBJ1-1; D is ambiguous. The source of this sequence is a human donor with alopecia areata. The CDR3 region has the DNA TGTGCCAGTAGTATTGGGCTGTTGCGACACTTGAACACTGAAGCTTTCTTT. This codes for CASSIGLLRHLNTEAFF.